This TCR beta chain came from a study of blood T cells in healthy people across ages. General study findings and limits: While age rose, TCR beta diversity per million T cells dropped in a roughly linear way. The unsorted PBMCs prevented any conclusive comparison of naive versus antigen-experienced cells.

Combining a sample-barcoded 5' primer with a J-beta primer mix, a second PCR ran for roughly 7 to 12 cycles. TCRdb independently ran MiXCR on the 5' RACE reads; one entry per CDR3 protein. The sample has over a million distinct CDR3 sequences, 40% to 50% seen once. Donation came from healthy Caucasian individuals in Russia who were aged about 6 to 100. CDR3 length equals 16 residues. V dropped 3 bases and J dropped 2 bases, with 14 bases sitting between them. This clonotype was seen just once. The antigen is unknown. The chain joins TRBV12-3 or TRBV12-4 to TRBJ1-5; D call uncertain. The TCR was taken from an older woman in good health. Sequencing input: blood. The CDR3 DNA reads as TGTGCCAGCAGTTTCGCGGGGTCAAAACGCAATCAGCCCCAGCATTTT. Its translation is CASSFAGSKRNQPQHF.